A selection of T cell receptor beta chains follows, all from one sample in a study of T cell responses to AZD1222 COVID-19 vaccine. Measured with immunoSEQ multiplex PCR; TCRdb has only the in-frame clones, and not every one. Among some 90,000 clones listed, under 95% were seen once. The sequences come from peripheral blood, collected on day 0 of MenACWY control vaccination. These receptors were taken from an adult in good health. CDR3s include the opening cysteine and the closing phenylalanine or tryptophan. D genes are given only for firm matches. Part of the rows lack a size; the others show once, few, many or a class for expanded clones.

>TRBV7-9|TRBJ2-3|-|-
TGTGCCAGCAGCACGACTAGTGGTGCAGATACGCAGTATTTT
CASSTTSGADTQYF
>TRBV28|TRBJ2-1|-|TRBD1
TGTGCCAGCAGTTTCTTCACAGGGGGAAGCTCCTACAATGAGCAGTTCTTC
CASSFFTGGSSYNEQFF
>TRBV9|TRBJ2-3|-|-
TGTGCCAGCAGCGTAGTGACAGTACCAGATACGCAGTATTTT
CASSVVTVPDTQYF
>TRBV28|TRBJ2-7|-|TRBD1
TGTGCCAGCACCTCGGGACAGGGTTCCTACGAGCAGTACTTC
CASTSGQGSYEQYF
>TRBV29-1|TRBJ1-4|-|-
TGCAGCGCTGGGGACACACCCTCGGAAAAACTGTTTTTT
CSAGDTPSEKLFF
>TRBV6-2/TRBV6-3|TRBJ2-5|-|-
TGTGCCAGCAGTTACGGTTTGGGGGGCAGTAAGACCCAGTACTTC
CASSYGLGGSKTQYF
>TRBV10-1|TRBJ2-3|-|TRBD2
TGCGCCAGCAGCCGGACTAGCGGGGTCACAGATACGCAGTATTTT
CASSRTSGVTDTQYF
>TRBV5-1|TRBJ2-2|-|-
TGCGCCAGCAGTCTGCGGTTGAACACCGGGGAGCTGTTTTTT
CASSLRLNTGELFF
>TRBV11-2|TRBJ2-4|-|TRBD1
TGTGCCAGCAGCGCCGCCGGACAGGGCCGCAACATTCAGTACTTC
CASSAAGQGRNIQYF
>TRBV6-1|TRBJ1-6|few|-
TGTGCCAGCAGTGAAACAGGGCCCAATTCACCCCTCCACTTT
CASSETGPNSPLHF
>TRBV7-8|TRBJ2-2|-|TRBD1
TGTGCCAGCAGCGTAGGGACAGGGAACACCGGGGAGCTGTTTTTT
CASSVGTGNTGELFF
>TRBV4-1|TRBJ1-5|-|-
TGCGCCAGCAGCCAAGATTTTGAAGGGAGTCTCAATCAGCCCCAGCATTTT
CASSQDFEGSLNQPQHF
>TRBV7-9|TRBJ1-1|-|-
TGTGCCAGCAGTCAGGGGAACACTGAAGCTTTCTTT
CASSQGNTEAFF
>TRBV11-2|TRBJ1-1|-|-
TGTGCCAGCAGCTTAGATCGAGGCGCTGAAGCTTTCTTT
CASSLDRGAEAFF
>TRBV5-8|TRBJ2-1|-|-
TGTGCCAGCAGCCGAAACAATGAGCAGTTCTTC
CASSRNNEQFF
>TRBV4-3|TRBJ2-7|-|-
TGCGCCAGCAGCCAAGGGGTTCGGGGCCCCTACGAGCAGTACTTC
CASSQGVRGPYEQYF
>TRBV10-2|TRBJ1-6|-|TRBD1
TGCGCCAGCAGTCAAGCCTCGGGACAGGGGGCGCGACCCCTCCACTTT
CASSQASGQGARPLHF
>TRBV19|TRBJ1-4|-|-
TGTTTCAGGCCCCGAGAGTATGAAAAACTGTTTTTT
CFRPREYEKLFF
>TRBV19|TRBJ1-2|once|TRBD1
TGTGCCAGTAGTATAGCGGGGGGGACAGGCGGCTTGCCAAGAGGCGGCTACACCTTC
CASSIAGGTGGLPRGGYTF